The rows below give T cell receptor beta chains drawn from one sample of a study of blood T cells in healthy people across ages. TCRdb re-analysed the 5' RACE reads in MiXCR, keeping a single row per CDR3 protein. The data show approximately 700,000 distinct CDR3 sequences, with approximately 31% seen just once and roughly 14% held by the top ten. Material: blood. These receptors came from a woman of 80 years or more in good health. Both conserved end residues are trimmed from each CDR3.

j_gene: TRBJ2-5
len: 11
v_gene: TRBV5-5
CDR3aa: ASSWAAQETQY

j_gene: TRBJ2-7
len: 10
v_gene: TRBV24-1
CDR3aa: ATSDLTGEQY

j_gene: TRBJ1-1
len: 10
v_gene: TRBV29-1
CDR3aa: SVQFTNTEAF

j_gene: TRBJ1-1
len: 11
v_gene: TRBV12-3/TRBV12-4
CDR3aa: ASSQGAGTEAF

j_gene: TRBJ2-5
len: 15
v_gene: TRBV27
CDR3aa: ASSQRGGLALQETQY

j_gene: TRBJ2-2
len: 13
v_gene: TRBV10-3
CDR3aa: AISTGQGGTGELF

j_gene: TRBJ1-1
len: 14
v_gene: TRBV5-6
CDR3aa: ASSPDMGQVNTEAF

j_gene: TRBJ1-1
len: 13
v_gene: TRBV14
CDR3aa: ASSHGGSSDTEAF

j_gene: TRBJ2-4
len: 12
v_gene: TRBV2
CDR3aa: ASSKPLAKNIQY

j_gene: TRBJ2-7
len: 13
v_gene: TRBV18
CDR3aa: ASSQLGQGAYEQY

j_gene: TRBJ2-1
len: 15
v_gene: TRBV7-8
CDR3aa: ASSPELWGGEYNEQF

j_gene: TRBJ2-7
len: 13
v_gene: TRBV3-1
CDR3aa: ASRLHSDRGDEQY

j_gene: TRBJ2-7
len: 11
v_gene: TRBV5-5
CDR3aa: ASSFGQDNEQY

j_gene: TRBJ2-3
len: 13
v_gene: TRBV20-1
CDR3aa: SARARRGHPDTQY

j_gene: TRBJ1-6
len: 12
v_gene: TRBV20-1
CDR3aa: SAGAGVRGLALH